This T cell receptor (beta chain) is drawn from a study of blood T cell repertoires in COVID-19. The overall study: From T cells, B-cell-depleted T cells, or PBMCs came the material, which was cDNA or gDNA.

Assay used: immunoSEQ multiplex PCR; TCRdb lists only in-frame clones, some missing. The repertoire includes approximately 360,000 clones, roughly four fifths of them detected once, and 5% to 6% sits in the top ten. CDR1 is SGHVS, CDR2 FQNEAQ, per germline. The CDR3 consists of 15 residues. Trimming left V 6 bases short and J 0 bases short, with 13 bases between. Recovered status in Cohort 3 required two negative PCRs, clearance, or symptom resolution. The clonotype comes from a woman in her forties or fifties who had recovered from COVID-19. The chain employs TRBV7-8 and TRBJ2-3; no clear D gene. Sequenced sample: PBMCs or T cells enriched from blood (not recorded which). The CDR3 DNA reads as TGTGCCAGCAGACCCGGCCCGAGGAGCACAGATACGCAGTATTTT. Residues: CASRPGPRSTDTQYF.